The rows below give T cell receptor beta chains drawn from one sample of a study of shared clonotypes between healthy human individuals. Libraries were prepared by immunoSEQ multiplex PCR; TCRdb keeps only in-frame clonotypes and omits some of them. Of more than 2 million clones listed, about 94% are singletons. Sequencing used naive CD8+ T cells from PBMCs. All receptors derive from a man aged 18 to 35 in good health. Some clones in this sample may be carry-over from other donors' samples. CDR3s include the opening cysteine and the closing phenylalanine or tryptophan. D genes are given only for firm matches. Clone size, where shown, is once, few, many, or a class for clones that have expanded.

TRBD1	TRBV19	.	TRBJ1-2	TGTGCCAGTAGTATGGACAGGAGCTATGGCTACACCTTC	CASSMDRSYGYTF
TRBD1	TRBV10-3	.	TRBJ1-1	TGTGCCATCAGTGAGTCCCGGGCAGGGGGCACTGAAGCTTTCTTT	CAISESRAGGTEAFF
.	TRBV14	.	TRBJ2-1	TGTGCCAGCAGCCAGTACTTAGGGGTTGCGGATGAGCAGTTCTTC	CASSQYLGVADEQFF
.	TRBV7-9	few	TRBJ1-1	TGTGCCAGCAGCCAAGACAGCCCAAACACTGAAGCTTTCTTT	CASSQDSPNTEAFF
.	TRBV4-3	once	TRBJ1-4	TGCGCCAGCAGCCAAGACGGGCCCCCTAATGAAAAACTGTTTTTT	CASSQDGPPNEKLFF
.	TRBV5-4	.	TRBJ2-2	TGTGCCAGCAGCTTGGGGGCCGGGGAGCTGTTTTTT	CASSLGAGELFF
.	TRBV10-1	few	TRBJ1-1	TGCGCCAGCAGCGGATCCCGACGGACTGAAGCTTTCTTT	CASSGSRRTEAFF
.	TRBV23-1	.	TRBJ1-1	TGCGCCAGCAGTCAAAGGCAGGTAAGTATCACTGAAGCTTTCTTT	CASSQRQVSITEAFF
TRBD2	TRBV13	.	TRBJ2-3	TGTGCCAGCAGCTTAGGGGGACTAGCGGGCCCGTACAAGCCAGATACGCAGTATTTT	CASSLGGLAGPYKPDTQYF
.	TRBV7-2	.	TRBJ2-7	TGTGCCAGCAGCTTTGTTCGATATGAGCAGTACTTC	CASSFVRYEQYF
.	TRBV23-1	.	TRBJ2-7	TGCGCCAGCAGTCAATACCCAGCGCCCTGGGGTACGTACTTC	CASSQYPAPWGTYF
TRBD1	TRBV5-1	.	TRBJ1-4	TGCGCCAGCACCGACTCTCCCGGACAGGGAGTCGGCGAAAAACTGTTTTTT	CASTDSPGQGVGEKLFF
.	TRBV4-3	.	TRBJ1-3	TGCGCCAGCAGCCAAGGTCCCACAGACTACTCTGGAAACACCATATATTTT	CASSQGPTDYSGNTIYF
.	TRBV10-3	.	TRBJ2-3	TGTGCCATCAGGACTAGGGATACGCAGTATTTT	CAIRTRDTQYF
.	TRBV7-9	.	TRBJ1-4	TGTGCCAGCAGCTACCCAGGCGGACCGTGGACTAATGAAAAACTGTTTTTT	CASSYPGGPWTNEKLFF
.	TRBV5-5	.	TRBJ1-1	TGTGCCAGCAGCTTATCGTATAGGGACCCGAACACTGAAGCTTTCTTT	CASSLSYRDPNTEAFF
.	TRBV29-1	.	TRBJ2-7	TGCAGCGTGTACTTAAACTCCTACGAGCAGTACTTC	CSVYLNSYEQYF
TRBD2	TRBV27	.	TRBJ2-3	TGTGCCAGCAAGGTCCTAGCGGGAGGGACAGATACGCAGTATTTT	CASKVLAGGTDTQYF
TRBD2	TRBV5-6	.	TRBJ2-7	TGTGCCAGCAGCTTTCTGCTAGCGGGAGTAAGGGAGCAGTACTTC	CASSFLLAGVREQYF
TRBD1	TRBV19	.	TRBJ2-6	TGTGCCAGTAGTGACAGGGGGCACTCTGGGGCCAACGTCCTGACTTTC	CASSDRGHSGANVLTF
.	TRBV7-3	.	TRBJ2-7	TGTGCCAACAACCTCGAGCCATCCTACGAGCAGTACTTC	CANNLEPSYEQYF
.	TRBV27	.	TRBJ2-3	TGTGCCAGCACTTCCGGCGGTCGTTTGTATTTT	CASTSGGRLYF
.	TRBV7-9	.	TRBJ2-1	TGTGCCAGCAGCGAAGGACAGAGGAATGAGCAGTTCTTC	CASSEGQRNEQFF
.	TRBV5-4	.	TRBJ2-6	TGTGCCAGCAGCTTGGCGGCTGGGGCCAACGTCCTGACTTTC	CASSLAAGANVLTF
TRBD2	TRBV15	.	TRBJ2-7	TGTGCCACCAGCACTAATCCCCCCCTAGCGGGAGCCCTCTACGAGCAGTACTTC	CATSTNPPLAGALYEQYF